These 21 T cell receptor beta chains share one sample of origin, sequenced in a study of T cells in Graves' hyperthyroidism and ophthalmopathy (dated by TCRdb to 2018 to 2020). The library was obtained by multiplex PCR. Sequencing took place on an Illumina HiSeq 2000. TCR beta CDR3 regions were amplified from RNA transcripts. For the first round of RT-PCR on the TCR CDR3, the HTBI primer set was used together with the Qiagen OneStep RT-PCR kit. TCRdb ran its own pipeline on the public reads, namely fastp trimming at Q25 and MiXCR clone calling, and kept in-frame beta chains. Each entry merges the rows of one CDR3 protein and shows their most common DNA and genes. A total of hundreds of thousands of distinct CDR3 sequences appear in this sample, approximately 23% of them only once. The ten largest clones add up to around 65% of the sample. The material sequenced was blood. Source of these receptors: a man aged 25 to 40 with Graves' ophthalmopathy.

V and J are TRBV5-1 and TRBJ2-7; a weak D match, TRBD2 (6 bases). Germline assignment: CDR1 SGHRS and CDR2 YFSETQ. V was clipped by 2 bases and J by 4 bases, with 13 bases between them. The CDR3 spans 14 residues. This chain's CDR3 is CASSFRASEYEQYF. In DNA form, the CDR3 reads TGCGCCAGCAGCTTCCGGGCTAGCGAATACGAGCAGTACTTC.

This clonotype occurred a few times. The chain combines TRBV28 with TRBJ2-3; D is undetermined. The V end was cut by 1 base, the J end by 3 bases, with 11 bases between. The germline V gene has CDR1 MDHEN and CDR2 SYDVKM. The CDR3 extends over 15 amino acids. The CDR3 coding sequence is TGTGCCAGCAGTTTATCCCGGAGTGGGACAGATACGCAGTATTTT. It codes for CASSLSRSGTDTQYF. Variable domain in full (rest from reference TRBV28 and TRBJ2-3): DVKVTQSSRYLVKRTGEKVFLECVQDMDHENMFWYRQDPGLGLRLIYFSYDVKMKEKGDIPEGYSVSREKKERFSLILESASTNQTSMYLCASSLSRSGTDTQYFGPGTRLTVL.

The sample holds many counts of this clonotype. CDR3 sequence: CASSRLRTELGEQYF. CDR3 nucleotide sequence: TGTGCCAGCAGTCGCTTAAGGACAGAGTTGGGGGAGCAGTACTTC. The chain is built from TRBV27 and TRBJ2-7, with D possibly being TRBD1 (6 bases). CDR1 MNHEY and CDR2 SMNVEV come from the germline V gene (reference sequence). The CDR3 contains 15 residues. Trimming cost V 5 bases and J 7 bases, with 21 bases left between them.

The gene calls are TRBV7-2 and TRBJ2-3; 10 positions agree with TRBD2. Looked up from germline, CDR1 is SGHTA and CDR2 is FQGNSA. V lost 4 bases, J lost 13 bases, and 14 bases stayed unmatched. The CDR3 is made up of 15 amino acids. DNA of the CDR3: TGTGCCAGCAGCTCGCTAGCGGGAGCGGGTGGGGGAGAGTATTTT. Translating gives CASSSLAGAGGGEYF.

This clonotype appeared a few times. This CDR3 is CASSLALYTGELFF. The CDR3 region has the DNA TGTGCCAGCAGCTTAGCGTTGTACACCGGGGAGCTGTTTTTT. V gene TRBV7-2 combines with J gene TRBJ2-2; D unclear. The CDR3 length is 14 residues. Germline assignment: CDR1 SGHTA and CDR2 FQGNSA. Trimming left V 0 bases short and J 3 bases short, with 5 bases between.

This chain joins TRBV19 and TRBJ1-2, with unresolved D. The CDR3 sequence is 13 residues long. The ends were cut back, 1 base at V and 3 bases at J, with 6 bases in the middle. Germline CDR1 LNHDA, CDR2 SQIVND (reference sequence). Here the CDR3 reads CASSIAGYYGYTF. The CDR3 DNA reads TGTGCCAGTAGTATAGCCGGTTACTATGGCTACACCTTC.

The chain has TRBV27 and TRBJ1-2; 9 bases map to TRBD1. After removal of 0 bases from V and 7 bases from J, the junction contained 3 bases not matched to a gene. In germline, CDR1 is MNHEY, CDR2 SMNVEV (reference sequence). This CDR3 region has 14 residues. The CDR3 sequence: CASSLSLTGGGYTF. CDR3 coding DNA: TGTGCCAGCAGTTTATCTCTGACAGGGGGTGGCTACACCTTC.

This clonotype was counted only a few times. V usage is TRBV14 and J usage is TRBJ1-5; D gene unclear. The V end lost 1 base, the J end lost 0 bases, and 4 bases lay between the germline ends. CDR1 is SGHDN, CDR2 FVKESK, per germline. The CDR3 is 14 amino acids. The CDR3 nucleotides read TGTGCCAGCAGCCAAGCCAATAGCAATCAGCCCCAGCATTTT. Translation: CASSQANSNQPQHF.

The chain recombines TRBV6-1 with TRBJ1-1; D is possibly TRBD1 (6 bases). V was clipped by 6 bases and J by 4 bases, with 24 bases between them. Germline V lookup: CDR1 MNHNS, CDR2 SASEGT. The CDR3 has 17 amino acids. The CDR3 protein is CASRTRDTDPRSTEAFF. The CDR3 region has the DNA TGTGCCAGCAGAACCCGGGACACAGACCCTCGGAGCACTGAAGCTTTCTTT.

This clonotype was counted many times. This chain uses TRBV2 with TRBJ2-1; D is undetermined. V was shortened by 4 bases and J by 12 bases, with 13 bases between the two germline ends. Per germline, CDR1 SNHLY and CDR2 FYNNEI. CDR3 length: 12 amino acids. As DNA, the CDR3 is TGTGCCAGCAGTGCGGTCCTCCCGCCGCAGTTCTTC. Translated: CASSAVLPPQFF. Filled out from reference TRBV2 and TRBJ2-1, the complete variable domain reads EPEVTQTPSHQVTQMGQEVILRCVPISNHLYFYWYRQILGQKVEFLVSFYNNEISEKSEIFDDQFSVERPDGSNFTLKIRSTKLEDSAMYFCASSAVLPPQFFGPGTRLTVL.

The chain uses TRBV11-3 and TRBJ2-5; tentatively, D is TRBD1 or TRBD2 (5 bases each). The germline V gene encodes CDR1 SGHNT and CDR2 YENEEA. The V and J ends lost 2 bases and 7 bases respectively, with 20 bases between them. The CDR3 is 16 amino acids. CDR3 sequence reads: CASSLTGAPAGGTQYF. In DNA, the CDR3 is TGTGCCAGCAGCTTAACCGGGGCTCCCGCCGGTGGGACCCAGTACTTC.

There are many counts of this clonotype. This chain connects TRBV30 to TRBJ1-5; D is unresolved. The ends were cut back, 0 bases at V and 0 bases at J, with 9 bases in the middle. This CDR3 is built from 15 residues. In germline, CDR1 is GTSNPN, CDR2 SVGIG (reference sequence). The chain's CDR3 is CAWSVGLLSNQPQHF. In nucleotides, the CDR3 is TGTGCCTGGAGTGTAGGTCTTCTTAGCAATCAGCCCCAGCATTTT.

This clonotype was picked up many times. The genes are TRBV20-1 and TRBJ1-1; D might be TRBD1 (6 bases). CDR1 DFQATT and CDR2 SNEGSKA come from the germline V gene (reference sequence). The CDR3 runs 15 residues. The V and J ends lost 1 base and 4 bases respectively, with 16 bases between them. The CDR3 region is CSARGRGGVGTEAFF. CDR3 coding DNA: TGCAGTGCTAGAGGTAGGGGGGGCGTGGGCACTGAAGCTTTCTTT.

This clonotype was counted many times. The chain uses TRBV2 and TRBJ2-3, with 9 bases aligning to TRBD2. Germline loops: CDR1 SNHLY, CDR2 FYNNEI. The V segment lost 6 bases and the J segment 0 bases; nucleotides outside the gene matches: 7. The CDR3 runs to 16 residues. The CDR3 loop reads CASRPLAGKSTDTQYF. CDR3 nucleotides: TGTGCCAGCAGACCCCTAGCGGGGAAGAGCACAGATACGCAGTATTTT.

The V and J genes are TRBV6-1 and TRBJ1-4; 9 bases are a match to TRBD1. Germline V lookup: CDR1 MNHNS, CDR2 SASEGT. Trimming at V came to 5 bases and at J to 8 bases, leaving 9 bases not matched to a gene. The CDR3 is 15 amino acids. The CDR3 loop is CASSYGTGRFEKLFF. In DNA form, the CDR3 reads TGTGCCAGCAGTTATGGGACAGGGCGGTTCGAAAAACTGTTTTTT.

V usage is TRBV12-3 or TRBV12-4 and J usage is TRBJ1-1; D uncertain. The ends were cut back, 8 bases at V and 4 bases at J, with 14 bases in the middle. This CDR3 is 13 amino acids long. Here the CDR3 DNA reads TGTGCCAGCCTAGAGGTCTGGGGCACTGAAGCTTTCTTT. Protein: CASLEVWGTEAFF.

This sequence joins TRBV20-1 and TRBJ2-3; 9 bases align to TRBD2. CDR3 length: 12 amino acids. Germline V gene lookup returns CDR1 DFQATT and CDR2 SNEGSKA (reference sequence). The CDR3 loop is CRVAGDTDTQYF. CDR3 coding DNA: TGCAGAGTAGCGGGAGACACAGATACGCAGTATTTT.

As for this clonotype: A much larger clone sits a single nucleotide away, making a read error possible. A read error is likely, as this CDR3 ends without the conserved phenylalanine or tryptophan. The V call is TRBV6-2 or TRBV6-3, the J call TRBJ2-3; 9 bases are shared with TRBD1. This CDR3 is built from 15 residues. Germline CDR1 MNHEY, CDR2 SVGEGT. J was trimmed by 2 bases and V by 6 bases; bases with no gene match: 6. The CDR3 bases are TGTGCCAGCAGCGCCACAGGGGGCAACACAGATACGCAGTATTCT. Protein: CASSATGGNTDTQYS.

The table lists this clonotype with a few counts. The J gene is TRBJ2-5, the V gene TRBV7-9; 8 bases match TRBD2. The CDR3 loop spans 17 amino acids. Germline loops: CDR1 SEHNR, CDR2 FQNEAQ (reference sequence). J lost 2 bases, V lost 5 bases, and 13 bases had no gene match. DNA for the CDR3: TGTGCCAGCAGCAGCCGGGGGGGGTATGGTCCGCAAGAGACCCAGTACTTC. Translating gives CASSSRGGYGPQETQYF.

This clonotype was seen only a few times. The genes are TRBV27 and TRBJ1-2; 9 bases line up with TRBD1. This CDR3 comprises 14 residues. V shed 0 bases and J 7 bases; nucleotides not matched to a gene: 3. Per the germline V gene, CDR1 is MNHEY and CDR2 is SMNVEV (reference sequence). This CDR3 reads CASSLSGDRAGYTF. CDR3 nucleotide sequence: TGTGCCAGCAGTTTATCAGGGGACAGGGCTGGCTACACCTTC.

This clonotype has at least ten counts. The V call is TRBV11-2, the J call TRBJ2-7, with 8 positions matching TRBD2. The length of the CDR3 is 16 residues. CDR1 is SGHAT, CDR2 FQNNGV, per germline. Trimming took 5 bases from V and 6 from J; bases not matched to a gene: 15. CDR3 amino acids: CASSLHRGTSYVEQYF. Written as DNA, the CDR3 is TGTGCCAGCAGCCTCCATAGGGGGACTAGTTACGTCGAGCAGTACTTC.